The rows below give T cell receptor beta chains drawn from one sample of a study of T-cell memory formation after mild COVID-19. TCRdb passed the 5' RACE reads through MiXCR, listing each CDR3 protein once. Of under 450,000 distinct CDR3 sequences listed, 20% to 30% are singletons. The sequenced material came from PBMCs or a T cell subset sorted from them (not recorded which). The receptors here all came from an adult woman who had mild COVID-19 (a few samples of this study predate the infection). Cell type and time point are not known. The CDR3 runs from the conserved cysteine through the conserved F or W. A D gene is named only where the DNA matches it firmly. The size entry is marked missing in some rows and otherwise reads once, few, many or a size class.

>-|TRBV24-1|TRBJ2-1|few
CATSAGDEQFF
TGTGCCACCAGTGCGGGGGATGAGCAGTTCTTC
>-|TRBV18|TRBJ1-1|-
CASSPAAGMNTEAFF
TGTGCCAGCTCACCAGCGGCAGGGATGAACACTGAAGCTTTCTTT
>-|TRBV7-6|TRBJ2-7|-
CASSLDRRLSGYEQYF
TGTGCCAGCAGCTTAGATCGCCGGCTTAGTGGGTACGAGCAGTACTTC
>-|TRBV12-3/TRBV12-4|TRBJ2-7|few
CASSFMGNSYEQYF
TGTGCCAGCAGTTTCATGGGAAACTCCTACGAGCAGTACTTC
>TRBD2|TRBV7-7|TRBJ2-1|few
CASSLQAGGHNEQFF
TGTGCCAGCAGCTTACAAGCGGGGGGTCACAATGAGCAGTTCTTC
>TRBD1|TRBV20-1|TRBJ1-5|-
CSARVGGAEQPQHF
TGCAGTGCTAGAGTAGGGGGCGCAGAGCAGCCCCAGCATTTT
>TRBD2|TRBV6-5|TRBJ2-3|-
CASSPTSGGTDTQYF
TGTGCCAGCAGCCCGACTAGCGGGGGGACAGATACGCAGTATTTT
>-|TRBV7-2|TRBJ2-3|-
CASSHRESADTQYF
TGTGCCAGCAGCCACAGGGAAAGCGCAGATACGCAGTATTTT
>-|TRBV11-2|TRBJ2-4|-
CASSVTDGIAKNIQYF
TGTGCCAGCAGCGTGACCGACGGTATAGCCAAAAACATTCAGTACTTC
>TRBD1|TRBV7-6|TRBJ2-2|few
CASSRRGTGGGANTGELFF
TGTGCCAGCAGCCGGCGGGGGACAGGGGGTGGGGCGAACACCGGGGAGCTGTTTTTT
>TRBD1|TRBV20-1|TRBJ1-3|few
CSARIPGQGSGNTIYF
TGCAGTGCTAGAATACCGGGACAGGGCTCTGGAAACACCATATATTTT
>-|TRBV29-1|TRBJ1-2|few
CSVDLGTANYGYTF
TGCAGCGTTGATCTGGGGACTGCTAACTATGGCTACACCTTC
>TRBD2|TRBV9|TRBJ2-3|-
CASSTQPGTSGYTDTQYF
TGTGCCAGCAGCACCCAGCCCGGGACTAGCGGGTACACAGATACGCAGTATTTT
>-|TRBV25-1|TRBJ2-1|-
CASSGAEQFF
TGTGCCAGCAGTGGAGCTGAGCAGTTCTTC
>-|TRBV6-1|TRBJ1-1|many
CASSPPGSPEAFF
TGTGCCAGCAGTCCCCCAGGGAGCCCTGAAGCTTTCTTT
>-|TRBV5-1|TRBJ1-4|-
CASSPGPPRGTNEKLFF
TGCGCCAGCAGCCCCGGACCCCCAAGAGGGACTAATGAAAAACTGTTTTTT